This T cell receptor (beta chain) was retrieved from a study of long-term antiretroviral therapy in people with HIV. With survey level as its setting, the immunoSEQ assay was v3.0. Repertoires were generated with immunoSEQ multiplex PCR, while TCRdb's copy carries only in-frame clones and drops some. The sample holds fewer than 30,000 clones; around 83% are singletons and the top ten take approximately 5.6%. This CDR3 spans 13 amino acids. Germline CDR1 reads SNHLY; CDR2 reads FYNNEI. Trimming removed 3 bases from V and 7 bases from J, with 10 bases in between. Broader study findings: Clones that had undergone expansion before ART prevailed in the repertoire throughout all time points.

Concerning this clone itself: Its antigen remains unknown.

The TCR comes from a young man with HIV. The V and J genes are TRBV2 and TRBJ1-5, with a tentative D call TRBD1 (5 bases). The material sequenced was unsorted PBMCs, taken 0.7 years before starting antiretroviral therapy. CDR3 coding DNA: TGTGCCAGCAGTGATGTGGGGCGGCAGCCCCAGCATTTT. It encodes CASSDVGRQPQHF.